This T cell receptor (beta chain) was sequenced for a study of T and B cells in COVID-19 patients. Study details: Blood was sampled from COVID-19 patients who were either actively infected or recovered.

TRB was amplified from about 250-500 ng of blood genomic DNA. Unmatched junction bases numbered 10, after V lost 6 bases and J lost 0 bases. The CDR3 consists of 18 residues. Multiplex PCR with BIOMED2 TRB-A/B primer pools amplified TRB rearrangements. TCRdb processed the multiplex PCR reads anew with MiXCR; each CDR3 protein has one entry. Here the sample spans some 10,000 distinct CDR3 sequences, around 35% being singletons. Sample: blood. The chain employs TRBV12-3 or TRBV12-4 and TRBJ1-6, with 8 bases lining up with TRBD1. The receptor's source is a human donor with active COVID-19. The CDR3 region is CASSRTGIKSSYNSPLHF. The CDR3, as DNA: TGTGCCAGCAGCCGGACAGGGATCAAGAGCTCCTATAATTCACCCCTCCACTTT.